This is a list of T cell receptor beta chains from one sample in a study of blood T cells in healthy people across ages. TCRdb re-called the 5' RACE reads through MiXCR, storing one row per CDR3 protein. The sample holds around 1,000,000 distinct CDR3 sequences, roughly 24% seen once. The same data also contributed to another study, on T cells of mothers and their children.

Sequencing was carried out using blood. These TCRs come from a girl aged 2 to 9 in good health. Each CDR3 is given with its conserved first and last residue. A D gene is named only where the DNA matches it firmly. For some rows the clone size is stated as once, few or many, or as a class when expanded; others skip it.

size,D,length,J,V,DNA,CDR3
few,-,18,TRBJ1-1,TRBV12-3/TRBV12-4,TGTGCCAGCAGTTTAGTGGTTCCGGCGGGGGGCGAGAGAACTGAAGCTTTCTTT,CASSLVVPAGGERTEAFF
-,TRBD2,15,TRBJ2-1,TRBV28,TGTGCCAGCAGAGCGGGAGGACCTCCTTACAATGAGCAGTTCTTC,CASRAGGPPYNEQFF
-,-,13,TRBJ2-3,TRBV14,TGTGCCAGCAGCCAACCGGGAGCAGATACGCAGTATTTT,CASSQPGADTQYF
few,-,14,TRBJ2-1,TRBV4-1,TGCGCCAGCAGCCAAGATTTCCAAGTCGGCGAGCAGTTCTTC,CASSQDFQVGEQFF
-,TRBD2,16,TRBJ2-1,TRBV12-3/TRBV12-4,TGTGCCAGCAGTCCCGGGACTAGCGGCTCCTACAATGAGCAGTTCTTC,CASSPGTSGSYNEQFF
few,TRBD1,15,TRBJ2-5,TRBV29-1,TGCAGCGCTGAGGGGTGGACAGGGATAGGGGAGACCCAGTACTTC,CSAEGWTGIGETQYF
-,-,16,TRBJ2-3,TRBV11-2,TGTGCCAGCAGCCCCATAGGGGGGGTCCTAAAAGCTACGCAGTATTTT,CASSPIGGVLKATQYF
-,-,14,TRBJ1-3,TRBV11-2,TGTGCCAGCAGCTTTGGTGGGGCGCGGAACACCATATATTTT,CASSFGGARNTIYF
-,-,15,TRBJ2-3,TRBV5-1,TGCGCCAGCAGCCACGGAGGGGATGGAGCAGATACGCAGTATTTT,CASSHGGDGADTQYF
-,TRBD2,16,TRBJ2-3,TRBV28,TGTGCCAGCAGCCCCAGTAGCGGGAGCTATGCAGATACGCAGTATTTT,CASSPSSGSYADTQYF
-,-,13,TRBJ2-3,TRBV6-5,TGTGCCAGCAGTCAAATGGGCACAGATACGCAGTATTTT,CASSQMGTDTQYF
-,TRBD1,14,TRBJ1-1,TRBV12-3/TRBV12-4,TGTGCCAGCGAATCAGGGGGCGGGGACACTGAAGCTTTCTTT,CASESGGGDTEAFF
-,-,15,TRBJ2-3,TRBV12-3/TRBV12-4,TGTGCCAGCAGTTTATATTCGGGGTGGACAGATACGCAGTATTTT,CASSLYSGWTDTQYF
-,TRBD1,15,TRBJ2-5,TRBV20-1,TGCAGTGCCAGTACCTATGACAGGGGAAGGAAGACCCAGTACTTC,CSASTYDRGRKTQYF
once,TRBD1,15,TRBJ1-1,TRBV19,TGTGCCAGTATTGAGACAGGGCGGGGTAGCACTGAAGCTTTCTTT,CASIETGRGSTEAFF
-,-,17,TRBJ2-6,TRBV5-4,TGTGCCAGCAGCTCATCAGGGTGGGGGTCTGGGGCCAACGTCCTGACTTTC,CASSSSGWGSGANVLTF
few,TRBD1,15,TRBJ2-1,TRBV20-1,TGCAGTGCTAGAGATCTAAGGGGGCCCTTCAACGAGCAGTTCTTC,CSARDLRGPFNEQFF
few,-,13,TRBJ2-7,TRBV7-9,TGTGCCAGCAGCTTCTTTCTAGGAAACGAGCAGTACTTC,CASSFFLGNEQYF
few,-,15,TRBJ2-3,TRBV7-9,TGTGCCAGCCTCCAGTGGGACCCTAGCACAGATACGCAGTATTTT,CASLQWDPSTDTQYF
-,-,13,TRBJ2-5,TRBV6-5,TGTGCCAGCAGCCCCACAAAGCAAGAGACCCAGTACTTC,CASSPTKQETQYF